The present entry profiles one T cell receptor (beta chain) with its context. A second about 7 to 11 cycle PCR used barcoded and J-beta primers. TCRdb analysed the 5' RACE reads with MiXCR anew, one entry per CDR3 protein. In the table there are around 1.5 million distinct CDR3 sequences, roughly 45% of which are singletons. This CDR3 spans 12 amino acids. In germline, CDR1 is DFQATT, CDR2 SNEGSKA (reference sequence). V was clipped by 5 bases and J by 6 bases, with 10 bases between them. The sample is drawn from a study of blood T cells in healthy people across ages. Sequencing was carried out using blood. The chain joins TRBV20-1 to TRBJ1-4; D remains unclear. The sequence was collected from a woman in her late teens or twenties in good health. CDR3 amino acids: CSADLSDEKLFF. The CDR3 coding sequence is TGCAGTGCTGACCTTTCGGATGAAAAACTGTTTTTT.